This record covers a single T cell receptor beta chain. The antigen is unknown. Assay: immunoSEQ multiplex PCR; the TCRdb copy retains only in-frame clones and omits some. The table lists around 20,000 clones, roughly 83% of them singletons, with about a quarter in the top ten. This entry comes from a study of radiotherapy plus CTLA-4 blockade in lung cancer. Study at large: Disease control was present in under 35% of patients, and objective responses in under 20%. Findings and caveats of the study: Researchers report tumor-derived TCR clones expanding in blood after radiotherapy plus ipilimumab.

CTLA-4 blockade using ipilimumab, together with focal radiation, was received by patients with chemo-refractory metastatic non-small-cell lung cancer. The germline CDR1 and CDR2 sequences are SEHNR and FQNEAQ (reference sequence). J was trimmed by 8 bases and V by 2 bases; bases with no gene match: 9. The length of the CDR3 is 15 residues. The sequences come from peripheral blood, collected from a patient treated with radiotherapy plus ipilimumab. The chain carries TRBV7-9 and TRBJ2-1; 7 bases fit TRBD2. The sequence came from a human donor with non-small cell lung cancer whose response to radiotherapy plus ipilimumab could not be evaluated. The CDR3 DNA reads TGTGCCAGCAGCTTACGCGGGGGAGGTGCGGATGAGCAGTTCTTC. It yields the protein CASSLRGGGADEQFF.